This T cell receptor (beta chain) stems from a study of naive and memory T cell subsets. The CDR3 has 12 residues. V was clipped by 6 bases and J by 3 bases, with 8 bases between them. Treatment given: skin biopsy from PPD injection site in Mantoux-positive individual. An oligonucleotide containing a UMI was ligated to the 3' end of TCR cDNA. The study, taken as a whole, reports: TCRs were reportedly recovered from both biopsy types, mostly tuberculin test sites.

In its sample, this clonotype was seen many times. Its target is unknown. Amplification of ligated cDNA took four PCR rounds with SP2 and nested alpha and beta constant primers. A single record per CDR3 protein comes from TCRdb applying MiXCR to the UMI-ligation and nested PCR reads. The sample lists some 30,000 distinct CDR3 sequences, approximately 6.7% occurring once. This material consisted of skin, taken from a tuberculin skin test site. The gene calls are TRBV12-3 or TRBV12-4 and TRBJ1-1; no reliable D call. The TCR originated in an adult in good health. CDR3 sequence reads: CASRVSYTEAFF. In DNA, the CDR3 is TGTGCCAGCAGGGTCAGTTACACTGAAGCTTTCTTT.